This TCR beta chain came from a study of regulatory T cells in long-lasting Graves disease. Time point noted: newly diagnosed GD, antithyroid drugs for less than 3 months. The authors made the TCR library using RNA they extracted from PBMCs. Study outcomes and limitations: Persistent Graves' patients showed less TCR diversity than newly diagnosed patients showed. With persistent disease, TRBV28, TRBJ1-2 and TRBJ2-5 were the favored segments.

CDR1 and CDR2 (germline): SNHLY, FYNNEI. With 4 bases removed from V and 0 bases from J, the gap between germline ends came to 19 bases. The CDR3 is made up of 18 amino acids. Sequencing libraries for TCR beta were prepared with iRepertoire HTBI primers and Arm-PCR of CDR3 regions. TCRdb analysed the multiplex PCR reads with MiXCR anew, one entry per CDR3 protein. The table records a few hundred thousand distinct CDR3 sequences, 14% of them present only once. There are many counts of this clonotype. The target antigen is unknown. The same data also went into a second study, on T cells in Graves' hyperthyroidism and ophthalmopathy. That paper notes: Absence of ophthalmopathy progression within 18 months defined stable Graves' hyperthyroidism.

Sequences were derived from peripheral blood mononuclear cells (PBMCs), sampled at new diagnosis, from a patient treated with antithyroid drugs. This chain joins TRBV2 and TRBJ2-1; no definite D call. This sequence originates from a woman aged 50 to 60 with Graves disease. CDR3: CASSAPLWAESSYNEQFF. The CDR3 nucleotides are TGTGCCAGCAGTGCCCCGCTGTGGGCGGAGAGCTCCTACAATGAGCAGTTCTTC.